This is a list of T cell receptor beta chains from one sample in a study of blood T cell repertoires in COVID-19. Using immunoSEQ multiplex PCR, the repertoire was profiled, and TCRdb retains in-frame clones only, with some absent. The sample contains more than 300,000 clones, roughly 90% of which appear only once. The sequenced sample consisted of PBMCs or T cells enriched from blood (not recorded which). The receptors were sampled from a woman aged 25 to 39 who had been exposed to COVID-19. CDR3s include the opening cysteine and the closing phenylalanine or tryptophan. A D gene is named only where the DNA matches it firmly. Some rows mark clone size as missing; the rest say once, few, many or name a class of expanded clone.

V gene	J gene	D gene	clone size	CDR3 protein	CDR3 DNA
TRBV11-3	TRBJ1-6	-	-	CASSLARGSPLHF	TGTGCCAGCAGCTTAGCCAGAGGATCACCCCTCCACTTT
TRBV9	TRBJ2-3	TRBD2	-	CASSAGVPTDTQYF	TGTGCCAGCAGTGCGGGGGTCCCCACAGATACGCAGTATTTT
TRBV12-3/TRBV12-4	TRBJ2-7	-	-	CASSLPTARQSF	TGTGCCAGCAGTTTACCGACGGCGCGACAGTCCTTC
TRBV4-3	TRBJ2-7	-	-	CASRETGGSHEQYF	TGCGCCAGCAGAGAGACAGGAGGTTCCCACGAGCAGTACTTC
TRBV5-6	TRBJ2-2	TRBD2	-	CASSLVVAGATGELFF	TGTGCCAGCAGCTTGGTGGTAGCGGGGGCCACCGGGGAGCTGTTTTTT
TRBV11-1	TRBJ1-4	-	-	CASSLEVGANEKLFF	TGTGCCAGCAGCTTAGAGGTGGGAGCTAATGAAAAACTGTTTTTT
TRBV5-6	TRBJ1-4	TRBD1	-	CASSLPGQIREKLFF	TGTGCCAGCAGCTTGCCGGGACAGATCCGGGAAAAACTGTTTTTT
TRBV27	TRBJ1-2	TRBD1	-	CASSPGQGTYGYTF	TGTGCCAGCAGTCCGGGACAGGGCACCTATGGCTACACCTTC
TRBV5-1	TRBJ2-2	-	-	CASSLGGRRLTGELFF	TGCGCCAGCAGCTTGGGGGGCAGGAGACTCACCGGGGAGCTGTTTTTT
TRBV2	TRBJ2-1	TRBD1	-	CASRRGTGDWNEQFF	TGTGCCAGCAGGAGGGGGACAGGGGATTGGAATGAGCAGTTCTTC
TRBV2	TRBJ2-1	TRBD2	-	CASSQVAGGPGVEQFF	TGTGCCAGCAGCCAGGTAGCGGGGGGGCCTGGGGTTGAGCAGTTCTTC
TRBV11-2	TRBJ1-1	-	-	CASSSADQGPSYTEAFF	TGTGCCAGCAGCTCAGCCGATCAGGGCCCGAGTTACACTGAAGCTTTCTTT
TRBV27	TRBJ2-1	-	-	CASSAQGTSYNEQFF	TGTGCCAGCAGTGCACAGGGTACCTCCTACAATGAGCAGTTCTTC
TRBV7-3	TRBJ2-1	-	-	CASSLEGGPYNEQFF	TGTGCCAGCAGCTTAGAGGGGGGGCCCTACAATGAGCAGTTCTTC
TRBV6-5	TRBJ1-5	TRBD1	-	CASGTERNQPQHF	TGTGCCAGCGGGACAGAGCGCAATCAGCCCCAGCATTTT
TRBV13	TRBJ1-4	TRBD1	-	CASSRDRTREKLFF	TGTGCCAGCAGCCGGGACAGGACAAGGGAAAAACTGTTTTTT
TRBV7-2	TRBJ1-6	-	-	CASSTSRGRVYNSPLHF	TGTGCCAGCAGCACTTCAAGGGGGAGAGTGTATAATTCACCCCTCCACTTT
TRBV4-1	TRBJ2-7	-	few	CASSRGQYSYEQYF	TGCGCCAGCAGCCGGGGGCAGTACTCCTACGAGCAGTACTTC
TRBV6-5	TRBJ2-7	-	-	CASSLGQYEQYF	TGTGCCAGCAGCCTTGGACAGTACGAGCAGTACTTC
TRBV24-1	TRBJ1-6	-	-	CATSEGGGENSPLHF	TGTGCCACCAGTGAGGGAGGGGGGGAGAATTCACCCCTCCACTTT
TRBV19	TRBJ1-2	-	-	CASKFLRTENLRDYGYTF	TGTGCCAGTAAGTTTCTCCGGACAGAAAACCTCAGGGACTATGGCTACACCTTC
TRBV7-2	TRBJ2-1	-	-	CASRGRTGNEQFF	TGTGCCAGCAGGGGCCGTACCGGTAATGAGCAGTTCTTC
TRBV4-3	TRBJ1-2	-	once	CASSQDLGSGDYGYTF	TGCGCCAGCAGCCAAGATTTGGGGAGTGGTGACTATGGCTACACCTTC
TRBV19	TRBJ1-2	-	-	CASSIGDTGYTF	TGTGCCAGTAGTATAGGGGACACCGGCTACACCTTC
TRBV2	TRBJ2-5	TRBD1	-	CASTRDSRGTQYF	TGTGCCAGCACCAGGGACAGCCGGGGGACCCAGTACTTC
TRBV18	TRBJ1-1	-	few	CASSPPSTIEAFF	TGTGCCAGCTCACCACCTTCAACTATTGAAGCTTTCTTT
TRBV3-1/TRBV3-2	TRBJ1-6	-	-	CASSPQTVEHSPLHF	TGTGCCAGCAGCCCCCAGACAGTGGAGCATTCACCCCTCCACTTT
TRBV6-2/TRBV6-3	TRBJ2-5	-	-	CASSSWTLQETQYF	TGTGCCAGCAGTTCTTGGACATTACAAGAGACCCAGTACTTC
TRBV19	TRBJ2-4	TRBD2	few	CASTFSGLAGGLNIQYF	TGTGCCAGTACCTTCTCGGGACTAGCGGGGGGATTAAACATTCAGTACTTC
TRBV5-1	TRBJ2-3	TRBD2	-	CASRRTSGGPDTQYF	TGCGCCAGCAGGCGGACTAGCGGGGGGCCAGATACGCAGTATTTT
TRBV13	TRBJ2-3	-	-	CASSFDRNTQYF	TGTGCCAGCAGCTTCGACAGGAATACGCAGTATTTT
TRBV3-1/TRBV3-2	TRBJ1-6	-	-	CASSQVSNSPLHF	TGTGCCAGCAGCCAAGTAAGCAATTCACCCCTCCACTTT
TRBV19	TRBJ1-2	TRBD1	-	CASSRQGANSNYGYTF	TGTGCCAGTAGTAGACAGGGGGCTAATTCTAACTATGGCTACACCTTC
TRBV25-1	TRBJ1-2	-	-	CASSKAGGGYTF	TGTGCCAGCAGTAAAGCGGGGGGAGGCTACACCTTC
TRBV7-9	TRBJ1-1	-	-	CASSLVMGAETEAFF	TGTGCCAGCAGCTTAGTTATGGGAGCGGAGACTGAAGCTTTCTTT
TRBV19	TRBJ1-4	-	-	CASSIGGEDEKLFF	TGTGCCAGTAGTATCGGGGGTGAGGATGAAAAACTGTTTTTT
TRBV7-2	TRBJ1-1	TRBD1	-	CASSPGTGRTEAFF	TGTGCCAGCAGCCCCGGGACAGGGCGGACTGAAGCTTTCTTT
TRBV6-1	TRBJ1-3	-	-	CASSDGGLRWSGNTIYF	TGTGCCAGCAGTGATGGGGGCTTAAGGTGGTCTGGAAACACCATATATTTT
TRBV5-5	TRBJ1-1	-	-	CASSFWGQNTEAFF	TGTGCCAGCAGCTTCTGGGGCCAGAACACTGAAGCTTTCTTT
TRBV29-1	TRBJ2-1	-	-	CSVEEFRASSYNEQFF	TGCAGCGTTGAAGAATTCCGCGCTAGCTCCTACAATGAGCAGTTCTTC
TRBV5-4	TRBJ2-2	TRBD1	-	CASSLWGTAFNGELFF	TGTGCCAGCAGCTTGTGGGGGACAGCATTTAACGGGGAGCTGTTTTTT
TRBV3-1/TRBV3-2	TRBJ2-5	-	-	CASSQERRGLGETQYF	TGTGCCAGCAGCCAAGAGAGGCGGGGGCTTGGGGAGACCCAGTACTTC
TRBV19	TRBJ2-1	-	-	CASSKASPGWQFF	TGTGCCAGTAGTAAGGCGTCTCCAGGGTGGCAGTTCTTC
TRBV18	TRBJ2-6	-	-	CASSPPGTRIGANVLTF	TGTGCCAGCTCACCTCCGGGAACCCGTATCGGGGCCAACGTCCTGACTTTC
TRBV7-8	TRBJ1-3	-	-	CASSLGTTGNTIYF	TGTGCCAGCAGCTTAGGGACTACTGGAAACACCATATATTTT
TRBV2	TRBJ1-4	-	-	CASEAKPATNEKLFF	TGTGCCAGTGAGGCCAAGCCGGCAACTAATGAAAAACTGTTTTTT
TRBV2	TRBJ1-5	TRBD1	once	CASSDRTGGRQPQHF	TGTGCCAGCAGTGACCGGACAGGGGGCAGGCAGCCCCAGCATTTT
TRBV2	TRBJ1-4	TRBD1	-	CATGQATPNEKLFF	TGTGCCACGGGACAGGCGACTCCTAATGAAAAACTGTTTTTT
TRBV5-1	TRBJ1-1	-	-	CASSLITGGNTEAFF	TGCGCCAGCAGCTTGATTACCGGCGGGAACACTGAAGCTTTCTTT
TRBV19	TRBJ1-5	-	-	CASRARGGGSNQPQHF	TGTGCCAGTAGAGCCCGGGGAGGCGGAAGCAATCAGCCCCAGCATTTT
TRBV19	TRBJ1-2	-	once	CASSKGVPLPNYGYTF	TGTGCCAGTAGTAAAGGGGTCCCGCTACCTAACTATGGCTACACCTTC
TRBV10-3	TRBJ1-2	TRBD1	-	CAISESLNRGNGYTF	TGTGCCATCAGTGAGAGTTTAAACAGGGGAAATGGCTACACCTTC
TRBV6-5	TRBJ1-5	-	once	CASSNRDNNQPQHF	TGTGCCAGCAGCAACCGGGACAACAATCAGCCCCAGCATTTT
TRBV7-3	TRBJ2-5	-	-	CASSLTSRETQYF	TGTGCCAGCAGCTTAACTAGCCGAGAGACCCAGTACTTC